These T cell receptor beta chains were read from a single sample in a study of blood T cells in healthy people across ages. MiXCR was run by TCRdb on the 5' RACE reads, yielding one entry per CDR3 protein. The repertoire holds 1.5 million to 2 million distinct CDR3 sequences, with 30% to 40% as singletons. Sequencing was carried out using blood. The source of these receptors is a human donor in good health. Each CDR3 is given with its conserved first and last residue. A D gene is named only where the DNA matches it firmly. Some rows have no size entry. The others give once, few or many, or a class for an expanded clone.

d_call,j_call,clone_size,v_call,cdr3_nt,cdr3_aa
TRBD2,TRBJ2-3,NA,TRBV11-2,TGTGCCAGCAGCAGAGCGGGGGGGAATACGCAGTATTTT,CASSRAGGNTQYF
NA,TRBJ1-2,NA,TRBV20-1,TGCAGTGCTGGAGGAATCCGATCAGGCGGCATTAGCTATGGCTACACCTTC,CSAGGIRSGGISYGYTF
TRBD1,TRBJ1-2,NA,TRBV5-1,TGCGCCAGCAGCCTGGGGGGGACAGGGATACATGGCTACACCTTC,CASSLGGTGIHGYTF
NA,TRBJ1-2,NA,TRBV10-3,TGTGCCATCAGTGAGACCGCCCGAAACTATGGCTACACCTTC,CAISETARNYGYTF
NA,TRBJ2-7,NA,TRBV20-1,TGCAGCCTGGGTAGGGGCGACGAGCGGTACTTC,CSLGRGDERYF
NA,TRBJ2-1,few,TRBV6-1,TGTGCCAGTATCAGGGCGGACAATGAGCAGTTCTTC,CASIRADNEQFF
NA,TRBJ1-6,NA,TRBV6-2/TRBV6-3,TGTGCCAGCAGTTACATCGGTTACCCAGGGGAATCACCCCTCCACTTT,CASSYIGYPGESPLHF
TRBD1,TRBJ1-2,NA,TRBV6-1,TGTGCCAGCAGTGAAACAGGGGGGAGCTATGGCTACACCTTC,CASSETGGSYGYTF
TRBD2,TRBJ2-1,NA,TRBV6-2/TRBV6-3,TGTGCCAGCAGTTACGGTAGCGGGGGGTGGAACAATGAGCAGTTCTTC,CASSYGSGGWNNEQFF
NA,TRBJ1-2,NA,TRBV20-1,TGCAGTGCTCCTCGGGCAGGGCTCTATGGCTACACCTTC,CSAPRAGLYGYTF
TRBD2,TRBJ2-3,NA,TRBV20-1,TGCAGTGCTAGAGATTGGACTAGCGGGGGAGATACGCAGTATTTT,CSARDWTSGGDTQYF
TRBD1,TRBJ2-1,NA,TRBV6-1,TGTGCCAGCAGAGCCAAGACAGGGGTTAGCAAATACAATGAGCAGTTCTTC,CASRAKTGVSKYNEQFF
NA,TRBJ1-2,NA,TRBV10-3,TGTGCCATCAGTGAGTCTATTAACTATGGCTACACCTTC,CAISESINYGYTF
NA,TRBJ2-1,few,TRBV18,TGTGCCAGCTCACCATCCCGGGGGGCGGCCTTCCTTGCGTCCTACAATGAGCAGTTCTTC,CASSPSRGAAFLASYNEQFF
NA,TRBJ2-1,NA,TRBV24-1,TGTGCCACCAGTGATTTACAAAGGCCGAGTACTGAGCGGTTCTTC,CATSDLQRPSTERFF
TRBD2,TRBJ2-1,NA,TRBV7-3,TGTGCCAGCAGCCCTTCAATCCGGGGGGTTAACTACAATGAGCAGTTCTTC,CASSPSIRGVNYNEQFF
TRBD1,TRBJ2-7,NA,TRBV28,TGTGCCAGTTGGGACAGGGGCTACGAGCAGTACTTC,CASWDRGYEQYF
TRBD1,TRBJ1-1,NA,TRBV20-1,TGCAGTGCTAGAGATCGGCGGACAGGGGGGCACACTGAAGCTTTCTTT,CSARDRRTGGHTEAFF
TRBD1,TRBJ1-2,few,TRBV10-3,TGTGCCATCAGTTGGGACAGGGGAATGGTAAATCCGGGTGGCTACACCTTC,CAISWDRGMVNPGGYTF
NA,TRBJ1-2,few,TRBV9,TGTGCCAGCAGCGTATCAACGGGGGCCTTCTATGGCTACACCTTC,CASSVSTGAFYGYTF
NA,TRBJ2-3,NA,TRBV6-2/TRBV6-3,TGTGCCAGCAGGTGGACTAGCACAGATACGCAGTATTTT,CASRWTSTDTQYF
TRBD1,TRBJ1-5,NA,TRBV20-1,TGCAGCGCTATGACAGGGGGTCGCCAGCCCCAGCATTTT,CSAMTGGRQPQHF
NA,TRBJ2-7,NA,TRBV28,TGTGCCAGCAGTTTTTACGGGGAGCAAGGCGAGCGGTACTTC,CASSFYGEQGERYF
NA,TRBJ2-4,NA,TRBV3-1,TGTGCCAGCAGCCAAGAAGGGGCGGGAAACATTCAGTACTTC,CASSQEGAGNIQYF
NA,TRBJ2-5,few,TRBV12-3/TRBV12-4,TGTGCCAGCAGGCGAAAAAAGGCAGAGACCCAGTACTTC,CASRRKKAETQYF
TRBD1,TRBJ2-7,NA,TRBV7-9,TGTGCCAGCAGCCCCCAAGGGACAGTAATGACCTACGAGCAGTACTTC,CASSPQGTVMTYEQYF
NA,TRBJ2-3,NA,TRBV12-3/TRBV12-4,TGTGCCAGCAGTTCTGAACTTCAATCCACAGATACGCAGTATTTT,CASSSELQSTDTQYF
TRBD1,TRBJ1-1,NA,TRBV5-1,TGCGCCAGCAGCTTAAGACAGGGAACTACTACCGCTGAAGCTTTCTTT,CASSLRQGTTTAEAFF
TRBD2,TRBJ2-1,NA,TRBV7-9,TGTGCCAGCAGCTTACAGCGGGGGGGAGATGAGCAGTTCTTC,CASSLQRGGDEQFF
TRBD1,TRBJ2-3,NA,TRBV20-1,TGCAGTGTTCAGGGGACAGGGGGCTTAACAGATACGCAGTATTTT,CSVQGTGGLTDTQYF
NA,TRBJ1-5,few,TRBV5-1,TGCGCCAGCAGCTTGGTAGAGACAGAATCCAATCAGCCCCAGCATTTT,CASSLVETESNQPQHF
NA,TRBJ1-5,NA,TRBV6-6,TGTGCCAGCAGTTACTTGGAGGGTTGGCAGCCCCAGCATTTT,CASSYLEGWQPQHF